This entry lists 7 T cell receptor beta chains sequenced from one sample in a study of cytomegalovirus exposure and HLA in healthy donors. This PCR relied on a set of 60 Vbeta primers and 13 Jbeta primers. Method: immunoSEQ multiplex PCR; TCRdb's copy keeps in-frame clones and lacks some. The table has about 120,000 clones, 60% to 85% seen once. The sequencing sample was made of PBMCs. The receptors come from a woman aged 40 to 50 in good health and CMV-seropositive.

The J gene is TRBJ2-7, the V gene TRBV30, with a tentative D call TRBD2 (6 bases). The CDR3 covers 14 residues. V dropped 8 bases and J dropped 5 bases, with 22 bases sitting between them. CDR1 is GTSNPN and CDR2 is SVGIG in the germline V gene (reference sequence). DNA for the CDR3: TGTGCCGGGCTGCGGGGTCGCCTTAGGGACGAGCAGTACTTC. This encodes CAGLRGRLRDEQYF.

This rearrangement joins TRBV19 to TRBJ1-4; 9 nucleotides agree with TRBD1. The ends lost 5 bases at V and 7 bases at J; junction bases unmatched: 11. CDR3 length: 16 residues. Germline CDR1 LNHDA, CDR2 SQIVND (reference sequence). CDR3 sequence reads: CASSLRPGQGGEKLFF. CDR3 DNA sequence: TGTGCCAGTAGTCTTCGCCCGGGACAGGGAGGTGAAAAACTGTTTTTT.

The chain joins TRBV5-1 to TRBJ2-7, with D maybe TRBD2 (7 bases). CDR1 and CDR2 (germline): SGHRS, YFSETQ. V was clipped by 0 bases and J by 4 bases, with 14 bases between them. This CDR3 is built from 15 residues. CDR3 coding DNA: TGCGCCAGCAGCTTGGCAGGGAGGGGGATTTACGAGCAGTACTTC. Its translation: CASSLAGRGIYEQYF.

This clone is a singleton in its sample. The rearrangement joins TRBV11-3 to TRBJ1-1; no reliable D call. Germline V gives CDR1 SGHNT, CDR2 YENEEA. Between the trimmed V and J ends, which lost 4 bases and 1 base, there was a span of 7 bases. This CDR3 region has 13 residues. The CDR3 DNA reads as TGTGCCAGCAGCTACCAGGAGAACACTGAAGCTTTCTTT. Protein: CASSYQENTEAFF. The full variable domain, in which reference TRBV11-3 and TRBJ1-1 provide the parts outside the CDR3, is EAGVVQSPRYKIIEKKQPVAFWCNPISGHNTLYWYLQNLGQGPELLIRYENEEAVDDSQLPKDRFSAERLKGVDSTLKIQPAELGDSAVYLCASSYQENTEAFFGQGTRLTVV.

The chain recombines TRBV15 with TRBJ2-1; TRBD2 matches at 9 bases. Germline loops: CDR1 LNHNV, CDR2 YYDKDF (reference sequence). The V gene end was trimmed by 5 bases and the J gene end by 7 bases; junction bases not matched to a gene: 15. The CDR3 has 17 amino acids. The CDR3 sequence: CATSPRAGLAGRNEQFF. In DNA form, the CDR3 reads TGTGCCACCAGCCCCCGGGCAGGGCTAGCGGGACGGAATGAGCAGTTCTTC.

The rearrangement uses TRBV5-1 and TRBJ2-3; 8 nucleotides match TRBD2. The J segment lost 4 bases and the V segment lost 5 bases, leaving 6 bases of the junction unmatched. Germline V gene data show CDR1 as SGHRS and CDR2 as YFSETQ. The CDR3 covers 14 residues. In nucleotides, the CDR3 is TGCGCCAGCAGTGCACTAGCGGAAGCAGATACGCAGTATTTT. Translated, it gives CASSALAEADTQYF.

The V gene is TRBV19, the J gene TRBJ1-4; TRBD1 matches at 7 bases. Germline trimming cut 5 bases from V and 8 bases from J; bases unmatched to any gene: 8. CDR1 is LNHDA, CDR2 SQIVND, per germline (reference sequence). CDR3 size: 14 residues. The CDR3 region is CASSLGVGGEKLFF. The CDR3 DNA follows: TGTGCCAGTAGTCTGGGGGTAGGGGGCGAAAAACTGTTTTTT.